This T cell receptor (beta chain) was identified in a study of T cell changes during pregnancy in multiple sclerosis. The CDR3 consists of 15 residues. The V and J ends lost 8 bases and 5 bases, in that order; junction bases with no gene match: 7. CDR1 and CDR2 from the germline V gene are SNHLY and FYNNEI. TCRdb's table, derived via immunoSEQ multiplex PCR, lists solely in-frame clones and lacks some. Of around 63,000 clones in the sample, around 91% are singletons; the top ten hold about 2.3%. The material sequenced was peripheral blood, taken in the third trimester of pregnancy. The clonotype comes from a female donor in good health, enrolled as a control in a pregnancy study. The chain carries TRBV2 and TRBJ2-1, with 12 bases fitting TRBD2. CDR3 bases: TGTGCCAGCCCTAGCGGGAGGGCGATAGACAATGAGCAGTTCTTC. It yields the protein CASPSGRAIDNEQFF.